This T cell receptor beta chain was obtained from a study of tumor-infiltrating lymphocytes in primary liver carcinoma. At the level of the study: The patient group consisted of men and women aged 30 to 69 years. Read depth, roughly 3.5 to 8 million productive TCRbeta reads, did not differ significantly between tissues.

The study, taken as a whole, reports: Blood had a significantly lower top-250-clone fraction than tumors did (p = 0.039).

RNA was extracted from whole blood without cell sorting, alongside germline DNA. This CDR3 is built from 15 residues. Trimming pared 5 bases from V and 3 bases from J, leaving 14 bases between. CDR1 is SGHNT and CDR2 is YENEEA in the germline V gene. TCR beta cDNA was made from approximately 540 ng total RNA with a constant-region primer. Researchers made the TCR beta libraries by running three nested multiplex PCR rounds with slightly modified ARM-PCR. Investigators reported that the first two PCR rounds, at roughly 10 cycles each, used TRBV1-TRBV30 forward primers with a C-beta reverse primer. Using its own MiXCR run on the multiplex PCR reads, TCRdb lists one record per CDR3 protein. The data contain 300,000 to 350,000 distinct CDR3 sequences, roughly 60% of them seen just once; the ten biggest clones take up approximately 15%. This clonotype showed up many times. Its antigen is as yet unknown.

V gene TRBV11-3 combines with J gene TRBJ2-1; D is undetermined. The TCR originated in a woman in her twenties or thirties with primary liver carcinoma and hepatitis B virus infection. The source material was peripheral blood. The CDR3 protein is CASSQRRTLYNEQFF. Written as DNA, the CDR3 is TGTGCCAGCAGCCAAAGGCGCACCCTCTACAATGAGCAGTTCTTC.